The 27 T cell receptor beta chains below were found in one sample sequenced in a study of T cells in Graves' hyperthyroidism and ophthalmopathy. What was amplified from RNA transcripts were TCR beta CDR3 regions. HTBI primers were used for first-round RT-PCR of the TCR CDR3. TCRdb re-derived calls from the multiplex PCR reads in MiXCR, one entry per CDR3 protein. The table lists roughly 170,000 distinct CDR3 sequences, just under 9.5% of them singletons. The sample was blood. All receptors come from a woman younger than 30 with Graves' hyperthyroidism that later progressed to Graves' ophthalmopathy.

The sample holds many counts of this clonotype. This chain uses TRBV29-1 with TRBJ1-3, with 7 bases matching TRBD1. The CDR3 is 14 residues long. V dropped 3 bases and J dropped 3; count of bases not matched to a gene: 5. Germline assignment: CDR1 SQVTM and CDR2 ANQGSEA. The CDR3 reads CSVDHTGDGNTIYF. DNA of the CDR3: TGCAGCGTTGATCACACAGGGGATGGAAACACCATATATTTT.

Many counts were recorded for this clonotype. The chain employs TRBV20-1 and TRBJ1-6, with D hard to call. Germline loops: CDR1 DFQATT, CDR2 SNEGSKA (reference sequence). This CDR3 is built from 14 residues. V lost 1 base and J lost 6, with 10 bases in between. The CDR3 loop reads CSARVGPPNSPLHF. The CDR3 nucleotides are TGCAGTGCTAGAGTCGGGCCCCCTAATTCACCCCTCCACTTT.

The J gene is TRBJ2-2, the V gene TRBV7-8; D gene unclear. Trimming shortened V by 7 bases and J by 4 bases, and 19 bases separated the two germline ends. The CDR3 is 16 amino acids. CDR1 and CDR2 (germline): SGHVS, FQNEAQ. CDR3 coding DNA: TGTGCCAGCACCCATACCCCTACCCCGAGCACCGGGGAGCTGTTTTTT. The encoded protein is CASTHTPTPSTGELFF.

The table lists this clonotype with a count of one. A read error may explain this, as a much larger clone is one base away. The CDR3 DNA reads TGCGGCGCCGGACAGGGGGCTGGTGAAAAACTGTTTTTT. Translated: CGAGQGAGEKLFF. The rearrangement links TRBV29-1 to TRBJ1-4, with 11 bases identical to TRBD1. Per germline, CDR1 SQVTM and CDR2 ANQGSEA. CDR3 length: 13 amino acids.

This clonotype showed up many times. This chain links TRBV2 with TRBJ2-1; a weak D match, TRBD1 (6 bases). Trimming stripped 6 bases from V and 5 bases from J, with 11 bases between. The length of the CDR3 is 13 residues. Germline CDR1 and CDR2: SNHLY and FYNNEI. CDR3 in amino acids: CASRKDSHNEQFF. As DNA, the CDR3 is TGTGCCAGCAGAAAGGACAGTCACAATGAGCAGTTCTTC. The whole variable domain, remainder taken from reference TRBV2 and TRBJ2-1, is EPEVTQTPSHQVTQMGQEVILRCVPISNHLYFYWYRQILGQKVEFLVSFYNNEISEKSEIFDDQFSVERPDGSNFTLKIRSTKLEDSAMYFCASRKDSHNEQFFGPGTRLTVL.

This clonotype was counted ten times or more. In nucleotides, the CDR3 is TGTGCCTGGAGTTGGGGTCACCTGGGCGAGCAGTACTTC. It yields the protein CAWSWGHLGEQYF. The J gene is TRBJ2-7, the V gene TRBV30; D call uncertain. V shed 2 bases and J shed 6 bases, with 14 bases lying between them. This CDR3 region has 13 residues. The germline gives CDR1 GTSNPN, CDR2 SVGIG (reference sequence).

This clonotype has at least ten counts. The chain has TRBV12-3 or TRBV12-4 and TRBJ2-5, with D possibly matching TRBD1 (6 bases). V dropped 5 bases and J dropped 5 bases, with 21 bases sitting between them. This CDR3 has 16 amino acids. CDR3 DNA: TGTGCCAGCAGTCAAGACCTGACAGGCGGTTGGGAGACCCAGTACTTC. As protein: CASSQDLTGGWETQYF.

This clonotype has at least ten counts. V usage is TRBV12-3 or TRBV12-4 and J usage is TRBJ1-4; D is ambiguous. Trimming removed 1 base at V and 8 bases at J, with 14 bases between. The CDR3 has 15 residues. In nucleotides, the CDR3 is TGTGCCAGCAGTTTAGAAACCGGCGGAGGGGAAAAACTGTTTTTT. This gives the protein CASSLETGGGEKLFF.

The gene calls are TRBV29-1 and TRBJ2-5; 10 bases line up with TRBD1. CDR3 size: 16 residues. Losses at the gene ends were 0 bases for V and 7 bases for J; bases not matched to a gene: 11. Germline lookup yields CDR1 SQVTM and CDR2 ANQGSEA. CDR3 bases: TGCAGCGTTGAAGATCAGGCGGGACAGGGGAGCGCGACCCAGTACTTC. Translating it yields CSVEDQAGQGSATQYF. Looking up the rest from reference TRBV29-1 and TRBJ2-5 gives the full variable domain: SAVISQKPSRDICQRGTSLTIQCQVDSQVTMMFWYRQQPGQSLTLIATANQGSEATYESGFVIDKFPISRPNLTFSTLTVSNMSPEDSSIYLCSVEDQAGQGSATQYFGPGTRLLVL.

The table lists this clonotype with many counts. The genes are TRBV11-2 and TRBJ2-7, with D possibly being TRBD1 (5 bases). This CDR3 has 15 amino acids. Germline V lookup: CDR1 SGHAT, CDR2 FQNNGV. Trimming removed 4 bases from V and 2 bases from J, with 15 bases in between. The CDR3 reads CASSSLRGQPYEQYF. The CDR3 nucleotides read TGTGCCAGCAGCTCCCTTAGGGGCCAGCCCTACGAGCAGTACTTC.

This clonotype occurred many times. The V call is TRBV6-1, the J call TRBJ1-1; D remains ambiguous. V gave up 4 bases and J gave up 0 bases, with 6 bases separating them. The CDR3 length is 13 residues. CDR1 is MNHNS and CDR2 is SASEGT in the germline V gene. In nucleotides, the CDR3 is TGTGCCAGCAGTGGAGCCTTGAACACTGAAGCTTTCTTT. It translates to CASSGALNTEAFF.

The chain carries TRBV30 and TRBJ2-5; TRBD2 matches at 9 bases. Unmatched junction bases numbered 9, after V lost 2 bases and J lost 5 bases. CDR3 length: 15 amino acids. CDR1 GTSNPN and CDR2 SVGIG come from the germline V gene (reference sequence). The DNA for the CDR3 is TGTGCCTGGAGTTTTACTAGCGGGTTTTTTGAGACCCAGTACTTC. This gives the protein CAWSFTSGFFETQYF.

This clonotype was detected a few times. The rearrangement links TRBV11-2 to TRBJ1-6; 10 bases line up with TRBD1. The ends lost 5 bases at V and 7 bases at J; junction bases unmatched: 5. The CDR3 runs to 15 residues. The germline V gene encodes CDR1 SGHAT and CDR2 FQNNGV. The CDR3 bases are TGTGCCAGCAGCGCTCGGACAGGGGGGAATTCACCCCTCCACTTT. Protein: CASSARTGGNSPLHF.

This clonotype was observed at least ten times. The J gene is TRBJ2-7, the V gene TRBV2; D unclear. The germline V gene has CDR1 SNHLY and CDR2 FYNNEI. Trimming took off 8 bases at V and 4 bases at J, with 18 bases between the two ends. The CDR3 has 14 amino acids. DNA of the CDR3: TGTGCCAGCGGGCCCACCCACCGAACATACGAGCAGTACTTC. The encoded protein is CASGPTHRTYEQYF.

This clonotype has just a few counts. A much larger clone is a single base away; this may be a read error. The V call is TRBV28, the J call TRBJ1-1, with D uncertain. Trimming stripped 4 bases from V and 1 base from J, with 10 bases between. The CDR3 extends over 14 amino acids. Per the germline V gene, CDR1 is MDHEN and CDR2 is SYDVKM. The CDR3 loop is CASSSMSRNTEAFF. CDR3 bases: TGTGCCAGCAGTTCAATGAGCAGGAACACTGAAGCTTTCTTT.

This clonotype was recorded at least ten times. The chain has TRBV5-5 and TRBJ1-1; D possibly corresponds to TRBD1 (5 bases). The CDR3 extends over 15 amino acids. CDR1 is SGHKS, CDR2 YYEKEE, per germline (reference sequence). Trimming stripped 4 bases from V and 5 bases from J, with 18 bases between. Here the CDR3 reads CASSLLTGVETEAFF. The CDR3 DNA is TGTGCCAGCAGCCTCCTAACAGGAGTTGAGACTGAAGCTTTCTTT.

The V and J genes are TRBV4-1 and TRBJ2-4, with 7 bases lining up with TRBD1. The CDR3 is 17 residues long. The ends lost 2 bases at V and 0 bases at J; junction bases unmatched: 7. CDR1 is MGHRA and CDR2 is YSYEKL in the germline V gene. CDR3 nucleotide sequence: TGCGCCAGCAGCCAACCCACGACAGGGAGAGCCAAAAACATTCAGTACTTC. Its protein product is CASSQPTTGRAKNIQYF.

The chain carries TRBV7-3 and TRBJ1-2; D ambiguous. The ends were cut back, 2 bases at V and 10 bases at J, with 14 bases in the middle. The CDR3 is 13 residues long. In germline, CDR1 is SGHTA, CDR2 FQGTGA. The CDR3 nucleotides read TGTGCCAGCAGCTTATCGGTTCGAGGAAACTACACCTTC. Amino acid sequence: CASSLSVRGNYTF.

There are many counts of this clonotype. Written as DNA, the CDR3 is TGTGCCAGCAGCCAGCATGAGGCCGGGGAGCTGTTTTTT. As protein: CASSQHEAGELFF. The chain recombines TRBV14 with TRBJ2-2; no firm D call. The CDR3 is 13 amino acids. The germline V and J ends were trimmed by 3 bases and 6 bases, with 8 bases remaining between them. The germline gives CDR1 SGHDN, CDR2 FVKESK. Full variable domain (rest looked up from reference TRBV14 and TRBJ2-2): EAGVTQFPSHSVIEKGQTVTLRCDPISGHDNLYWYRRVMGKEIKFLLHFVKESKQDESGMPNNRFLAERTGGTYSTLKVQPAELEDSGVYFCASSQHEAGELFFGEGSRLTVL.

This clonotype was counted many times. V usage is TRBV24-1 and J usage is TRBJ1-1; D gene unclear. The CDR3 runs 11 residues. Looked up from germline, CDR1 is KGHDR and CDR2 is SFDVKD. V lost 6 bases and J 5 bases, leaving 6 bases between the germline ends. The CDR3 bases are TGTGCCACCAGTCGGGGAACTGAAGCTTTCTTT. It encodes CATSRGTEAFF.

This clonotype was seen ten or more times. The chain uses TRBV29-1 and TRBJ1-1; D unclear. The CDR3 consists of 11 residues. From germline, CDR1 is SQVTM and CDR2 ANQGSEA. V was pared by 2 bases and J by 3 bases, with 4 bases between. The CDR3 loop is CSVESYTEAFF. CDR3 bases: TGCAGCGTTGAAAGCTACACTGAAGCTTTCTTT.

This chain uses TRBV9 with TRBJ1-5, with D possibly matching TRBD1 (5 bases). Trimming removed 2 bases at V and 0 bases at J, with 15 bases between. This CDR3 is built from 17 residues. Germline CDR1 SGDLS, CDR2 YYNGEE. Written as DNA, the CDR3 is TGTGCCAGCAGCGTTCCCTTCAGGGTTTATAGCAATCAGCCCCAGCATTTT. Translated: CASSVPFRVYSNQPQHF.

At least ten counts were recorded for this clonotype. V usage is TRBV2 and J usage is TRBJ2-2, with no clear D. Germline V lookup: CDR1 SNHLY, CDR2 FYNNEI. The CDR3 loop spans 14 amino acids. V was clipped by 4 bases and J by 1 base, with 7 bases between them. The chain's CDR3 is CASSAVRNTGELFF. Here the CDR3 DNA reads TGTGCCAGCAGTGCTGTCAGGAACACCGGGGAGCTGTTTTTT. Looking up the rest from reference TRBV2 and TRBJ2-2 gives the full variable domain: EPEVTQTPSHQVTQMGQEVILRCVPISNHLYFYWYRQILGQKVEFLVSFYNNEISEKSEIFDDQFSVERPDGSNFTLKIRSTKLEDSAMYFCASSAVRNTGELFFGEGSRLTVL.

This clonotype was picked up one time. A much more abundant neighbour one base away suggests this may be a read error. The genes are TRBV4-1 and TRBJ1-1; possible D gene TRBD1, 5 bases. Trimming pared 3 bases from V and 3 bases from J, leaving 23 bases between. From germline, CDR1 is MGHRA and CDR2 YSYEKL. This CDR3 is 18 amino acids long. The CDR3 protein is CASSQPGTHRPGHTEAFF. CDR3 nucleotides: TGCGCCAGCAGCCAGCCGGGGACTCACCGTCCGGGGCACACTGAAGCTTTCTTT.

This clonotype was detected many times. This chain links TRBV6-4 with TRBJ1-1, with D unresolved. The CDR3 runs to 13 residues. V lost 4 bases, J lost 2 bases, and 8 bases lay in between. Germline V lookup: CDR1 MRHNA, CDR2 SNTAGT. The CDR3 loop is CASSARGNTEAFF. The DNA of the CDR3 is TGTGCCAGCAGTGCCCGGGGTAACACTGAAGCTTTCTTT.

This clonotype appeared a few times. The gene calls are TRBV4-2 and TRBJ1-1, with D maybe TRBD1 (6 bases). V lost 1 base to trimming and J lost 6 bases, with 15 bases between them. CDR1 and CDR2 from the germline V gene are LGHNA and YNFKEQ. The CDR3 sequence is 15 residues long. This CDR3 is CASSQVWRQDPEAFF. In DNA form, the CDR3 reads TGTGCCAGCAGCCAAGTATGGCGACAGGACCCTGAAGCTTTCTTT.

Turning to this clonotype: One end of the junction fails to match germline, which may point to a read error. The chain couples TRBV15 to TRBJ1-4; D uncertain. The CDR3 runs to 12 residues. Germline V CDR1 and CDR2: LNHNV, YYDKDF (reference sequence). CDR3 sequence (DNA): TGTGCCACCAGGGCAGCTAATGAAAAACTGGTTTTT. Residues: CATRAANEKLVF.